This T cell receptor beta chain was captured in a study of blood T cell repertoires in COVID-19. Measured with immunoSEQ multiplex PCR; TCRdb has only the in-frame clones, and not every one. Counted here are about 300,000 clones, about four fifths occurring once; the ten biggest clones make up 1.4% to 1.5%. There are 14 residues in the CDR3. Trimming took off 6 bases at V and 3 bases at J, with 14 bases between the two ends. Germline lookup yields CDR1 KGHDR and CDR2 SFDVKD. The TCR sequence derives from a human donor with COVID-19, enrolled during active disease. The donor label of this sample is uncertain. Source material: peripheral blood. The rearrangement joins TRBV24-1 to TRBJ2-7; D is ambiguous. CDR3 coding DNA: TGTGCCACCAGTCAATCAGGTGACGACTACGAGCAGTACTTC. It specifies CATSQSGDDYEQYF.